This T cell receptor (beta chain) is from a study of blood T cell repertoires in COVID-19 (dated by TCRdb to the early 2020s). About the investigation overall: Samples from collaborators originated in the United States, Italy and Spain and spanned both the acute and convalescent phases of COVID-19. The sample metadata nearly always contained a de-identified subject ID, COVID-19 status, age in years and sex. Deeply sampled blood TCRbeta repertoires from subjects exposed to, actively infected with, or recovered from COVID-19 were included in the dataset. The repertoires were released in a freely available public database intended as a resource for research on the immune response to SARS-CoV-2. Samples came from the ongoing ImmuneRACE study (first 160 participants) plus 1,254 subjects from 6 global collaborators. Where HLA class I and class II types were available, the types were taken from metadata supplied by the sample provider, not from assay-based typing. The material from the prospective study consisted of cDNA or gDNA derived from T cells, B-cell-depleted T cells, or PBMCs.

TCRbeta CDR3 regions were amplified from genomic DNA using the immunoSEQ Assay, a bias-controlled multiplex PCR. The source study handled its data this way. Within the assay, amplification of reference gene primers was used to estimate how many nucleated cells each sample contained. Sequence reads were collapsed and filtered to measure the absolute abundance of every unique TCRbeta CDR3 rearrangement. For each sample, productive Simpson clonality was calculated by taking the square root of Simpson's diversity index across productive rearrangements. Here the immuneACCESS table is served through TCRdb, limited to in-frame sequences with V and J called. Missing clones are a known gap in these copies; in checked studies unresolved V genes cover under half, and the rest lacks a known reason. V, J and clone size are taken as reported in that table, and D and trimming were inferred from the DNA itself. The sample records 150,000 to 200,000 clones, around four fifths of which are singletons. The ten largest clonotypes hold roughly 17% of the sample.

The investigation overall reported the following: The quantity of clinical and demographic metadata differed by source and by participant and was supplied without curation.

To note about this clone: It lacks a known antigen. Base-call qualities are not available, and no considerably larger clone is one nucleotide away.

The trim is 3 bases for V and 6 bases for J, with a gap of 12 bases between the germline ends. The CDR3 has 14 amino acids, counting the end cysteine and phenylalanine. Just the 42-base CDR3 DNA is kept, in frame starting at base 1. The germline V gene gives CDR1 as SNHLY and CDR2 as FYNNEI. Participants in the prospective study were aged 18 to 89 years, lived in about two dozen United States geographic areas, and enrolled through a virtual design. Cohort assignment in the prospective study relied on participant-reported clinical history from a screening survey and a study questionnaire. ImmuneRACE Cohort 3 recovered participants were defined by two consecutive negative NP/OP PCR tests, healthcare professional clearance, or symptom resolution. Mobile phlebotomists in the prospective study collected whole blood, serum and a nasopharyngeal or oropharyngeal swab from every participant. Participants in the prospective study had the option to provide additional blood draws and questionnaires over an approximately 2-month period. Blood samples from the prospective study were shipped frozen or at room temperature prior to DNA extraction.

This receptor was taken from a woman aged 45 to 65 who had recovered from COVID-19. The sequenced sample was PBMCs or T cells enriched from blood (not recorded which). The chain joins TRBV2 to TRBJ1-5, with a weak D call of TRBD1 (6 bases match). The CDR3 in this case is CASSDRGRTQPQHF. The sequenced DNA is TGTGCCAGCAGTGACAGGGGTAGGACTCAGCCCCAGCATTTT.